The rows below give T cell receptor beta chains drawn from one sample of a study of CD8+ T cells in alopecia areata. The method was immunoSEQ multiplex PCR; TCRdb's version includes in-frame clones alone and lacks a portion of them. The table lists roughly 120,000 clones, roughly 63% of them singletons, with just under 30% in the top ten. This specimen consisted of CD8+ T cells sorted from blood, obtained at week 4, from a patient treated with tofacitinib. Receptors were obtained from a human donor with alopecia areata. CDR3s include the opening cysteine and the closing phenylalanine or tryptophan. The order of the fields is clone size, D gene, J gene, V gene, CDR3 length, CDR3 protein, CDR3 DNA. A D gene is named only where the DNA matches it firmly. Size tells how often a clone was seen (once, few, many) or the class of an expanded clone, and some rows leave it out.

clone_size: few; d_call: -; j_call: TRBJ1-5; v_call: TRBV14; cdr3_length: 13; cdr3_aa: CASSQDARQPQHF; cdr3_nt: TGTGCCAGCAGCCAAGATGCCCGACAGCCCCAGCATTTT
clone_size: -; d_call: -; j_call: TRBJ2-7; v_call: TRBV5-4; cdr3_length: 13; cdr3_aa: CASSFGAAYEQYF; cdr3_nt: TGTGCCAGCAGCTTTGGGGCCGCCTACGAGCAGTACTTC
clone_size: -; d_call: -; j_call: TRBJ2-1; v_call: TRBV5-4; cdr3_length: 18; cdr3_aa: CASSPPPGTISSYNEQFF; cdr3_nt: TGTGCCAGCAGCCCACCCCCGGGGACAATCAGCTCCTACAATGAGCAGTTCTTC
clone_size: -; d_call: -; j_call: TRBJ1-4; v_call: TRBV28; cdr3_length: 15; cdr3_aa: CASSLSAESESKLFF; cdr3_nt: TGTGCCAGCAGTCTCTCCGCGGAATCGGAGAGCAAACTGTTTTTT
clone_size: -; d_call: -; j_call: TRBJ1-2; v_call: TRBV29-1; cdr3_length: 13; cdr3_aa: CSVEPGGGIGYTF; cdr3_nt: TGCAGCGTTGAACCCGGGGGTGGTATTGGCTACACCTTC
clone_size: few; d_call: -; j_call: TRBJ1-2; v_call: TRBV2; cdr3_length: 13; cdr3_aa: CASSELEGYGYTF; cdr3_nt: TGTGCCAGCAGTGAATTGGAAGGGTATGGCTACACCTTC
clone_size: -; d_call: -; j_call: TRBJ2-1; v_call: TRBV29-1; cdr3_length: 14; cdr3_aa: CSVEGLGHYNEQFF; cdr3_nt: TGCAGCGTTGAAGGGCTAGGTCACTACAATGAGCAGTTCTTC
clone_size: -; d_call: -; j_call: TRBJ1-2; v_call: TRBV11-2; cdr3_length: 14; cdr3_aa: CASRYAGHNYGYTF; cdr3_nt: TGTGCCAGCAGATATGCGGGACACAACTATGGCTACACCTTC
clone_size: -; d_call: -; j_call: TRBJ1-5; v_call: TRBV15; cdr3_length: 15; cdr3_aa: CATSKTDRLNQPQHF; cdr3_nt: TGTGCCACCAGCAAGACGGACCGCCTCAATCAGCCCCAGCATTTT
clone_size: -; d_call: -; j_call: TRBJ1-1; v_call: TRBV6-5; cdr3_length: 14; cdr3_aa: CASTPYASNTEAFF; cdr3_nt: TGTGCCAGCACCCCCTATGCCTCGAACACTGAAGCTTTCTTT
clone_size: -; d_call: -; j_call: TRBJ1-1; v_call: TRBV30; cdr3_length: 13; cdr3_aa: CAWSLGGSTEAFF; cdr3_nt: TGTGCCTGGAGTTTGGGAGGGAGCACTGAAGCTTTCTTT
clone_size: few; d_call: -; j_call: TRBJ2-1; v_call: TRBV6-5; cdr3_length: 13; cdr3_aa: CASSPGTSNEQFF; cdr3_nt: TGTGCCAGCAGTCCCGGGACCTCCAACGAGCAGTTCTTC
clone_size: few; d_call: -; j_call: TRBJ2-1; v_call: TRBV6-5; cdr3_length: 12; cdr3_aa: CASSTPTNEQFF; cdr3_nt: TGTGCCAGCAGTACCCCCACCAATGAGCAGTTCTTC
clone_size: few; d_call: TRBD1; j_call: TRBJ2-5; v_call: TRBV2; cdr3_length: 14; cdr3_aa: CASSWDREEETQYF; cdr3_nt: TGTGCCAGCAGTTGGGACAGGGAGGAGGAGACCCAGTACTTC
clone_size: -; d_call: TRBD1; j_call: TRBJ1-4; v_call: TRBV5-1; cdr3_length: 16; cdr3_aa: CASSSTFRGINEKLFF; cdr3_nt: TGCGCCAGCAGCTCGACGTTCAGGGGGATTAATGAAAAACTGTTTTTT
clone_size: once; d_call: -; j_call: TRBJ2-3; v_call: TRBV15; cdr3_length: 15; cdr3_aa: CATSRDWGGTDTQYF; cdr3_nt: TGTGCCACCAGCAGAGATTGGGGCGGGACAGATACGCAGTATTTT
clone_size: -; d_call: -; j_call: TRBJ2-7; v_call: TRBV27; cdr3_length: 14; cdr3_aa: CASSLSAGSYEQYF; cdr3_nt: TGTGCCAGCAGTTTATCGGCGGGGTCCTACGAGCAGTACTTC
clone_size: few; d_call: -; j_call: TRBJ2-7; v_call: TRBV29-1; cdr3_length: 11; cdr3_aa: CSVERGDEQYF; cdr3_nt: TGCAGCGTCGAACGCGGGGACGAGCAGTACTTC
clone_size: -; d_call: -; j_call: TRBJ2-5; v_call: TRBV7-6; cdr3_length: 14; cdr3_aa: CASSSPGGQETQYF; cdr3_nt: TGTGCCAGCAGCTCCCCCGGGGGCCAAGAGACCCAGTACTTC
clone_size: -; d_call: -; j_call: TRBJ2-5; v_call: TRBV5-1; cdr3_length: 10; cdr3_aa: CASTRPTQYF; cdr3_nt: TGCGCCAGCACCCGCCCGACCCAGTACTTC
clone_size: -; d_call: -; j_call: TRBJ1-5; v_call: TRBV27; cdr3_length: 15; cdr3_aa: CASRAGRGANQPQHF; cdr3_nt: TGTGCCAGCAGAGCGGGACGGGGGGCTAATCAGCCCCAGCATTTT
clone_size: -; d_call: -; j_call: TRBJ1-5; v_call: TRBV15; cdr3_length: 13; cdr3_aa: CATGGQKNQPQHF; cdr3_nt: TGTGCCACCGGGGGGCAGAAAAATCAGCCCCAGCATTTT
clone_size: few; d_call: TRBD2; j_call: TRBJ2-1; v_call: TRBV4-2; cdr3_length: 15; cdr3_aa: CASSDSGGGYNEQFF; cdr3_nt: TGTGCCAGCAGCGACAGCGGGGGGGGATACAATGAGCAGTTCTTC
clone_size: few; d_call: -; j_call: TRBJ2-2; v_call: TRBV29-1; cdr3_length: 15; cdr3_aa: CSALMGGKNTGELFF; cdr3_nt: TGCAGCGCCCTCATGGGGGGTAAGAACACCGGGGAGCTGTTTTTT
clone_size: few; d_call: -; j_call: TRBJ1-1; v_call: TRBV9; cdr3_length: 13; cdr3_aa: CASSVVLNTEAFF; cdr3_nt: TGTGCCAGCAGCGTAGTACTGAACACTGAAGCTTTCTTT
clone_size: -; d_call: -; j_call: TRBJ2-3; v_call: TRBV5-6; cdr3_length: 14; cdr3_aa: CASSLDLGPDTQYF; cdr3_nt: TGTGCCAGCAGCTTGGATCTAGGACCAGATACGCAGTATTTT
clone_size: -; d_call: -; j_call: TRBJ1-2; v_call: TRBV29-1; cdr3_length: 13; cdr3_aa: CSVEDGTYYGYTF; cdr3_nt: TGCAGCGTTGAAGATGGAACGTACTATGGCTACACCTTC